The rows below give T cell receptor beta chains drawn from one sample of a study of cytomegalovirus exposure and HLA in healthy donors. TCRdb's table, derived via immunoSEQ multiplex PCR, lists solely in-frame clones and lacks some. The sample shows tens of thousands of clones, about three quarters of them seen only once. Material: PBMCs. Every receptor here comes from a woman aged 25 to 39 in good health and CMV-seronegative. Each CDR3 is given with its conserved first and last residue. The D gene is left open where the match is weak. The size of a clone is reported for some rows only, either as once, few or many, or as a class for expanded clones.

CDR3 DNA | CDR3 protein | D gene | clone size | J gene | V gene
TGTGCCAGCAGCCCTGTTGGACAGGGAGGGATAGGGTACGAGCAGTACTTC | CASSPVGQGGIGYEQYF | NA | NA | TRBJ2-7 | TRBV5-4
TGTGCCAGCAGCACGACCAGGATGTCCTACGAGCAGTACTTC | CASSTTRMSYEQYF | NA | NA | TRBJ2-7 | TRBV13
TGCGCCAGCAGTCCCAGGGGAGTCTCCTACGAGCAGTACTTC | CASSPRGVSYEQYF | NA | NA | TRBJ2-7 | TRBV10-2
TGTGCCTGGAATCGGCAGCGGGAGCTGGTTTGGACAGATACGCAGTATTTT | CAWNRQRELVWTDTQYF | TRBD2 | NA | TRBJ2-3 | TRBV30
TGTGCCTGGAGTGCGGACAGGCGTAATGAAAAACTGTTTTTT | CAWSADRRNEKLFF | TRBD1 | NA | TRBJ1-4 | TRBV30
TGTGCCAGCTCCGTCCGGGACACCACCTACGAGCAGTACTTC | CASSVRDTTYEQYF | NA | NA | TRBJ2-7 | TRBV18
TGTGCCAGCAGTCAGGTAACTCAGCCCCAGCATTTT | CASSQVTQPQHF | NA | NA | TRBJ1-5 | TRBV2
TGCAGCGTTGAGGGGCATAACACCGGGGAGCTGTTTTTT | CSVEGHNTGELFF | NA | NA | TRBJ2-2 | TRBV29-1
TGTGCCAGCAGCCAGGGGGGTACCCTCTACGAGCAGTACTTC | CASSQGGTLYEQYF | NA | NA | TRBJ2-7 | TRBV7-2
TGTGCCAGCAGCTCAAGACAGGTCGCCTACGAGCAGTACTTC | CASSSRQVAYEQYF | NA | few | TRBJ2-7 | TRBV6-1
TGTGCCAGTACTCGAGCGGGGAAAGGAGAAAAACTGTTTTTT | CASTRAGKGEKLFF | NA | NA | TRBJ1-4 | TRBV19
TGCGCCAGCAGTGAGTGCGGGGACAGGGGGCCGGGAGAGCAGTACTTC | CASSECGDRGPGEQYF | TRBD1 | NA | TRBJ2-7 | TRBV10-1
TGCGCCAGTACTAACACAGATACGCAGTATTTT | CASTNTDTQYF | NA | once | TRBJ2-3 | TRBV5-1
TGTGCCAGCAGCTTCCTACCTGACAGGGGATCTTACGAGCAGTACTTC | CASSFLPDRGSYEQYF | TRBD1 | NA | TRBJ2-7 | TRBV13
TGTGCCAGCAGCTTGGCCCTACAGGGACCCATCCAAGAGACCCAGTACTTC | CASSLALQGPIQETQYF | NA | NA | TRBJ2-5 | TRBV5-8
TGTGCCAGCTCGGTGGCTAGCTCCTACAATGAGCAGTTCTTC | CASSVASSYNEQFF | NA | NA | TRBJ2-1 | TRBV18
TGTGCCAGCAGTAGCTTACTGGGTTCCACAGATACGCAGTATTTT | CASSSLLGSTDTQYF | NA | NA | TRBJ2-3 | TRBV11-2
TGCGCCAGCATGAAGGGGATGAACACCGGGGAGCTGTTTTTT | CASMKGMNTGELFF | NA | NA | TRBJ2-2 | TRBV5-1
TGCGCCAGCAGCCCGGAGAGCCGCCGCACAGATACGCAGTATTTT | CASSPESRRTDTQYF | NA | NA | TRBJ2-3 | TRBV5-1
TGTGCCAGCAGTATTCATGGGACTGAGAATGAAAAACTGTTTTTT | CASSIHGTENEKLFF | NA | few | TRBJ1-4 | TRBV6-6
TGCGCCAGCAGCTCCCACTCACAGGTCCTCCAAGAGACCCAGTACTTC | CASSSHSQVLQETQYF | NA | NA | TRBJ2-5 | TRBV5-1
TGTGCCAGCAGTTTAAGGGGGCCTCAAGAGACCCAGTACTTC | CASSLRGPQETQYF | TRBD1 | NA | TRBJ2-5 | TRBV27
TGTGCCAGTAGTAGACAGGGCTACGAGCAGTACTTC | CASSRQGYEQYF | TRBD1 | few | TRBJ2-7 | TRBV19
TGTGCCAGCAGTCGGACTAGTGGGATGGGGTACGAGCAGTACTTC | CASSRTSGMGYEQYF | TRBD2 | NA | TRBJ2-7 | TRBV6-1